This TCR beta chain stems from a study of blood T cell repertoires in COVID-19. On the study more broadly: Specimens from acute and convalescent COVID-19 originated in the United States, Italy and Spain. PBMCs, B-cell-depleted T cells, or T cells provided the cDNA or gDNA that made up the material.

As originally analysed: The authors estimated nucleated cell counts from reference gene primer amplification. This table comes from immunoSEQ multiplex PCR, and its TCRdb copy is limited to in-frame clones, with some not included. D and trimming were read from the DNA, whereas the V and J calls and clone size are those reported in that table. This sample carries about 64,000 clones, around nine tenths of them seen once, and the ten largest clones take 3% to 4.5%. The clonotype was recovered from a man between 65 and 85 years old with acute or convalescent COVID-19. The material sequenced was peripheral blood.

CDR3 region: CASSLPPGGNNSPLHF. In nucleotides, the CDR3 is TGTGCCAGCTCACTACCGCCGGGGGGTAATAATTCACCCCTCCACTTT. The chain is built from TRBV18 and TRBJ1-6; D might be TRBD1 (5 bases). The CDR3 extends over 16 amino acids. The V end lost 4 bases, the J end lost 5 bases, and 15 bases lay between the germline ends. Per the germline V gene, CDR1 is KGHSH and CDR2 is LQKENI.